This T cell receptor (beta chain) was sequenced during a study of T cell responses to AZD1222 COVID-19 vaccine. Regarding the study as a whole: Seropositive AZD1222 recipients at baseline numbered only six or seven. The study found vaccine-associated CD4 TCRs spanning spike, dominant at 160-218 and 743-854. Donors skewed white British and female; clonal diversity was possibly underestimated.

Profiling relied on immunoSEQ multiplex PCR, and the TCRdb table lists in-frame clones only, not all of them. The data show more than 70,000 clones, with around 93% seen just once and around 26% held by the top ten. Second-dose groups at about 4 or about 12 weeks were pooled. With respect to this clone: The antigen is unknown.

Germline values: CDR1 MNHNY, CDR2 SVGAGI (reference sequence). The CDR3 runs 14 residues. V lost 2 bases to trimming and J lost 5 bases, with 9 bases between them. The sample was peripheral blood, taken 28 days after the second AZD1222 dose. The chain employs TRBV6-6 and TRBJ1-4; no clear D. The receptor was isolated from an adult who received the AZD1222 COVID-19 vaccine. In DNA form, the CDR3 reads TGTGCCAGCAGTTACAGGTCAGGAAATGAAAAACTGTTTTTT. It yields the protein CASSYRSGNEKLFF.